The entry below gives a single T cell receptor (beta chain) sequence along with its context. The record originates from a study of blood T cell repertoires in COVID-19. Across the study: The United States, Italy and Spain provided the acute and convalescent COVID-19 samples.

The table came from immunoSEQ multiplex PCR; TCRdb's copy has only in-frame clones and leaves some out. The table records 20,000 or so clones, 84% of them present only once. The CDR3 loop spans 13 amino acids. CDR1 SGHTA and CDR2 FQGTGA come from the germline V gene. With 0 bases removed from V and 7 bases from J, the gap between germline ends came to 9 bases. The rearrangement links TRBV7-3 to TRBJ1-1; D is unclear. The sample was peripheral blood. The TCR was taken from a man aged 35-49 years with acute or convalescent COVID-19. CDR3 residues: CASSLTAGNEAFF. The CDR3 DNA is TGTGCCAGCAGCTTAACGGCGGGAAATGAAGCTTTCTTT.